This T cell receptor (beta chain) derives from a study of CD8 T cells in ankylosing spondylitis. Notes on the study in general: Both synovial fluid and blood in reactive arthritis had previously been reported to carry some motif variants. Matched ankylosing spondylitis synovial fluid reportedly contained a significantly enriched population of disease-linked clones. Typical of ankylosing spondylitis blood, it appeared, was a TCR beta motif of roughly eight highly homologous variants.

The authors made TCR beta libraries by quantitative 5'-RACE with molecular barcodes. TCRdb re-called the 5' RACE reads with MiXCR, one entry per CDR3 protein. Here the sample spans fewer than 250,000 distinct CDR3 sequences, around 25% being singletons. This clonotype was seen repeatedly, ten times or more. Its target is unknown. Germline loops: CDR1 MDHEN, CDR2 SYDVKM. V was shortened by 8 bases and J by 1 base, with 11 bases between the two germline ends. The CDR3 runs 13 residues. The chain couples TRBV28 to TRBJ1-1; D is perhaps TRBD1 (5 bases). This TCR came from a male donor with ankylosing spondylitis or in good health (not recorded which). Sequenced sample: blood, either unsorted or a sorted T cell fraction (not recorded which). The CDR3 region is CASDVRGNTEAFF. The CDR3 bases are TGTGCCAGCGACGTTAGGGGGAACACTGAAGCTTTCTTT. The variable domain in full, with the rest retrieved from reference TRBV28 and TRBJ1-1, is DVKVTQSSRYLVKRTGEKVFLECVQDMDHENMFWYRQDPGLGLRLIYFSYDVKMKEKGDIPEGYSVSREKKERFSLILESASTNQTSMYLCASDVRGNTEAFFGQGTRLTVV.